This T cell receptor (beta chain) stems from a study of blood T cell repertoires in COVID-19. Original analysis: Amplified reference gene primers provided the basis for estimating nucleated cell counts. TCRdb keeps only in-frame clones here, not all; method: immunoSEQ multiplex PCR. The V and J calls and clone size are taken from that table; D and trimming were inferred from the DNA. This table has over 200,000 clones, around 90% appearing once. The junction had 2 bases not matched to a gene; V was cut back by 1 base and J by 0 bases. In germline, CDR1 is MGHRA, CDR2 YSYEKL. The CDR3 is 19 residues long.

The specimen sequenced was PBMCs or T cells enriched from blood (not recorded which). The rearrangement joins TRBV4-1 to TRBJ2-6, with 14 bases lining up with TRBD2. The TCR comes from a man aged 30 to 39 who had recovered from COVID-19. The CDR3 region is CASSQGLAGGFSGANVLTF. The CDR3 DNA follows: TGCGCCAGCAGCCAAGGACTAGCGGGAGGGTTCTCTGGGGCCAACGTCCTGACTTTC.